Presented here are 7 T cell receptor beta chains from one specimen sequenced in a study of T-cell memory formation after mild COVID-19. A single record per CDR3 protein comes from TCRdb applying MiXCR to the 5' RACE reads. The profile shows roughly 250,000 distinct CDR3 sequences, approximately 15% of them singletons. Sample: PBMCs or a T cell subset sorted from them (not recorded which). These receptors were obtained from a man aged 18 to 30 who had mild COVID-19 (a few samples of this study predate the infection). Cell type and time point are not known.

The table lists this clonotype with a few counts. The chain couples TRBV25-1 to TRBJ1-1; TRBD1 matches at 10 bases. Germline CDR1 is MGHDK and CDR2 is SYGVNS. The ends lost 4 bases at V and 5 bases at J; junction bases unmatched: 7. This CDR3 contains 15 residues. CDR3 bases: TGTGCCAGCAGTGGGACGGGGACAGGGGAGACTGAAGCTTTCTTT. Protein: CASSGTGTGETEAFF.

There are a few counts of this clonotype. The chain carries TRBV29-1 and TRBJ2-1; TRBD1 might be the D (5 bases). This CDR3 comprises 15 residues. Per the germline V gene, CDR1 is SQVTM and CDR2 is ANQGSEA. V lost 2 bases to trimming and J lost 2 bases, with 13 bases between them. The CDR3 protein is CSVEPTVQAYNEQFF. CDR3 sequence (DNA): TGCAGCGTTGAACCCACAGTACAGGCCTACAATGAGCAGTTCTTC.

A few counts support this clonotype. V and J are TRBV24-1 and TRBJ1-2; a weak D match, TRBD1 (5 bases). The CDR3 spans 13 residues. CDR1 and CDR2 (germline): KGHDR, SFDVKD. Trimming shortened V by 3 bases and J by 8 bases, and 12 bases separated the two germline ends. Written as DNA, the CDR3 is TGTGCCACCAGTGATCGGTGGGGGGACGGCTACACCTTC. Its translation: CATSDRWGDGYTF.

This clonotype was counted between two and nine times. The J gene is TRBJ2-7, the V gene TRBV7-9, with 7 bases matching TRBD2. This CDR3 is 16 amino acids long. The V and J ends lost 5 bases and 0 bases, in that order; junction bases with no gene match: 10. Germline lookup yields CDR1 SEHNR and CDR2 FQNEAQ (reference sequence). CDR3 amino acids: CASSPPSGTRSYEQYF. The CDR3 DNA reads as TGTGCCAGCAGCCCGCCCAGCGGGACCCGCTCCTACGAGCAGTACTTC.

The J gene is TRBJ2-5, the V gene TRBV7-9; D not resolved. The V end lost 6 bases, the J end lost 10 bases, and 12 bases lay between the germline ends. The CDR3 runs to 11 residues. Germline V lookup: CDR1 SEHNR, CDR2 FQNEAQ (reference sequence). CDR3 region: CASSSRDGQYF. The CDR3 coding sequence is TGTGCCAGCAGTTCTAGAGACGGCCAGTACTTC. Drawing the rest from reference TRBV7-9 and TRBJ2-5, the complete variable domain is DTGVSQNPRHKITKRGQNVTFRCDPISEHNRLYWYRQTLGQGPEFLTYFQNEAQLEKSRLLSDRFSAERPKGSFSTLEIQRTEQGDSAMYLCASSSRDGQYFGPGTRLLVL.

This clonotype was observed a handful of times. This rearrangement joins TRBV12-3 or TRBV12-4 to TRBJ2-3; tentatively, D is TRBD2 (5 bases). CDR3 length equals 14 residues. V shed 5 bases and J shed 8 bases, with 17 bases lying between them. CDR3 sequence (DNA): TGTGCCAGCAGTGGACTGGCGGTGGGAGTTACGCAGTATTTT. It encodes CASSGLAVGVTQYF.

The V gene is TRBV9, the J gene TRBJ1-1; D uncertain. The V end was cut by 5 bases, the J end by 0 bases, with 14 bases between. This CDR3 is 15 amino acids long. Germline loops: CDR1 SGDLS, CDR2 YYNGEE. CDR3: CASSAWPAMNTEAFF. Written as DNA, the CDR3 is TGTGCCAGCAGTGCCTGGCCAGCCATGAACACTGAAGCTTTCTTT.